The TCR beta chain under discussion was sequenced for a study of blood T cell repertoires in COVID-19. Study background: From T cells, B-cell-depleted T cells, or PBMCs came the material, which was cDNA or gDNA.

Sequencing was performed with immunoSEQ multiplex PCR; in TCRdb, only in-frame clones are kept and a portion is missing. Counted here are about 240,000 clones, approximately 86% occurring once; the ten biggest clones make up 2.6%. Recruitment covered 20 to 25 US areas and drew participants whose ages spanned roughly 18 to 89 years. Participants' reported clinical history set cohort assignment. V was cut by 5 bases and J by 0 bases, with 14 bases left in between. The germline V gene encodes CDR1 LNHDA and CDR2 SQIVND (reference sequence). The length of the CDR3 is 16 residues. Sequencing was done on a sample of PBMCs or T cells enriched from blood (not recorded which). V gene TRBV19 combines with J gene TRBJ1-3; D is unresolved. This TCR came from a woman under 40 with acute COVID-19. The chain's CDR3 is CASSGAYLSSGNTIYF. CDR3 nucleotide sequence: TGTGCCAGTAGTGGAGCTTACCTTTCCTCTGGAAACACCATATATTTT.